The 15 T cell receptor beta chains listed next were all sequenced from one sample in a study of blood T cell repertoires in COVID-19. Some clones are missing from TCRdb's copy, which holds only in-frame ones; the method was immunoSEQ multiplex PCR. The sample contains some 490,000 clones, approximately 86% of which appear only once. Sequenced sample: PBMCs or T cells enriched from blood (not recorded which). These receptors were collected from an older woman who had recovered from COVID-19.

The rearrangement uses TRBV7-2 and TRBJ1-2; 10 positions agree with TRBD1. V shed 5 bases, J shed 7 bases, and the junction held 4 bases outside the gene matches. Germline V lookup: CDR1 SGHTA, CDR2 FQGNSA. The CDR3 runs 13 residues. The CDR3 is CASSPGTGVGYTF. CDR3 in DNA: TGTGCCAGCAGCCCTGGGACAGGGGTTGGCTACACCTTC.

This clone is a singleton in its sample. This rearrangement joins TRBV2 to TRBJ2-6; 7 positions agree with TRBD1. The CDR3 is 17 amino acids. The germline V gene has CDR1 SNHLY and CDR2 FYNNEI. V was pared by 5 bases and J by 0 bases, with 7 bases of the junction left unmatched. Here the CDR3 reads CASSPPRQGSGANVLTF. CDR3 sequence (DNA): TGTGCCAGCAGTCCTCCGCGACAGGGCTCTGGGGCCAACGTCCTGACTTTC.

This chain uses TRBV6-5 with TRBJ2-3; TRBD2 agrees at 10 bases. Germline CDR1 reads MNHEY; CDR2 reads SVGAGI. The CDR3 covers 14 residues. J was trimmed by 0 bases and V by 6 bases; bases with no gene match: 0. The CDR3: CASRLAGSTDTQYF. The CDR3 DNA is TGTGCCAGCAGACTAGCGGGGAGCACAGATACGCAGTATTTT.

The rearrangement links TRBV9 to TRBJ2-1; 10 bases align to TRBD1. V gave up 4 bases and J gave up 6 bases; unmatched junction bases: 7. This CDR3 comprises 15 residues. From germline, CDR1 is SGDLS and CDR2 YYNGEE. CDR3 sequence reads: CASSPTGGSGNEQFF. CDR3 in DNA: TGTGCCAGCAGCCCGACAGGGGGCAGCGGCAATGAGCAGTTCTTC.

This clone occurred once. CDR3 residues: CASSEGQTIYF. In DNA, the CDR3 is TGCGCCAGCAGCGAAGGACAGACCATATATTTT. The chain links TRBV5-1 to TRBJ1-3; possible D gene TRBD1, 6 bases. V lost 4 bases and J lost 10, with 9 bases in between. Germline V CDR1 and CDR2: SGHRS, YFSETQ. The CDR3 loop spans 11 amino acids.

The V call is TRBV19, the J call TRBJ1-5; D is undetermined. The CDR3 length is 14 residues. The germline V and J ends were trimmed by 3 bases and 6 bases, with 12 bases remaining between them. Germline loops: CDR1 LNHDA, CDR2 SQIVND (reference sequence). The CDR3 spells CASSIRGMGQPQHF. The CDR3 coding sequence is TGTGCCAGTAGTATCCGAGGGATGGGTCAGCCCCAGCATTTT. Full variable domain (outside the CDR3, taken from reference TRBV19 and TRBJ1-5): DGGITQSPKYLFRKEGQNVTLSCEQNLNHDAMYWYRQDPGQGLRLIYYSQIVNDFQKGDIAEGYSVSREKKESFPLTVTSAQKNPTAFYLCASSIRGMGQPQHFGDGTRLSIL.

The rearrangement uses TRBV19 and TRBJ2-6; D remains ambiguous. The CDR3 is 17 amino acids. Germline V gene data show CDR1 as LNHDA and CDR2 as SQIVND (reference sequence). V lost 1 base and J lost 0, with 10 bases in between. CDR3 region: CASSIGFGGSGANVLTF. The CDR3 coding sequence is TGTGCCAGTAGTATAGGGTTCGGCGGCTCTGGGGCCAACGTCCTGACTTTC.

The chain joins TRBV30 to TRBJ1-2; no clear D gene. The CDR3 loop spans 13 amino acids. The germline V gene encodes CDR1 GTSNPN and CDR2 SVGIG (reference sequence). V was cut by 7 bases and J by 2 bases, with 14 bases left in between. The CDR3 loop reads CAYVGAENYGYTF. In DNA form, the CDR3 reads TGTGCCTACGTTGGCGCGGAGAACTATGGCTACACCTTC.

The CDR3, as DNA: TGCGCCAGCAGCCCGGACAGGGGGTCCGTAGGCATTCAGTACTTC. This translates into CASSPDRGSVGIQYF. The chain couples TRBV5-1 to TRBJ2-4, with 10 bases lining up with TRBD1. This CDR3 has 15 residues. V shed 4 bases and J 9 bases; nucleotides not matched to a gene: 10. CDR1 SGHRS and CDR2 YFSETQ come from the germline V gene.

V and J are TRBV6-4 and TRBJ2-5, with D hard to call. V was shortened by 4 bases and J by 5 bases, with 11 bases between the two germline ends. Per germline, CDR1 MRHNA and CDR2 SNTAGT. The CDR3 is made up of 13 amino acids. CDR3 region: CASSVSPGETQYF. CDR3 nucleotide sequence: TGTGCCAGCAGTGTCTCTCCCGGGGAGACCCAGTACTTC.

The J gene is TRBJ1-2, the V gene TRBV30; D ambiguous. Trimming left V 2 bases short and J 8 bases short, with 9 bases between. Germline lookup yields CDR1 GTSNPN and CDR2 SVGIG (reference sequence). This CDR3 comprises 11 residues. The CDR3: CAWSWEGGYTF. The CDR3 DNA reads as TGTGCCTGGAGTTGGGAGGGCGGCTACACCTTC.

This clone was counted once. The V call is TRBV3-1 (or the pseudogene TRBV3-2), the J call TRBJ2-7; 9 bases map to TRBD1. J gave up 6 bases and V 2 bases, and 8 bases lay outside the gene matches. Germline CDR1 is LGHDT and CDR2 is YNNKEL (reference sequence). The CDR3 has 15 amino acids. The CDR3 loop reads CASSQWDRATGEQYF. The CDR3 DNA reads TGTGCCAGCAGCCAATGGGACAGGGCCACCGGCGAGCAGTACTTC.

The chain recombines TRBV19 with TRBJ2-2, with D perhaps matching TRBD2 (7 bases). Germline V gene lookup returns CDR1 LNHDA and CDR2 SQIVND (reference sequence). The CDR3 extends over 13 amino acids. V shed 10 bases and J shed 7 bases, with 16 bases lying between them. The CDR3 bases are TGTGCCACCCTGGGGGGGGGCAACGGGGAGCTGTTTTTT. Translating gives CATLGGGNGELFF.

CDR3 DNA: TGTGCCAGCTCACAGGGACAGGGGGACTATGGCTACACCTTC. This sequence encodes CASSQGQGDYGYTF. The gene calls are TRBV18 and TRBJ1-2; 11 bases match TRBD1. V lost 4 bases and J lost 3; bases outside the gene matches: 1. The germline CDR1 and CDR2 sequences are KGHSH and LQKENI. The CDR3 sequence is 14 residues long.

To note about this clone: The sample contains more than one DNA sequence encoding this CDR3. V and J are TRBV21-1 and TRBJ1-5. TRBV21-1 is recorded as a pseudogene. CDR3 size: 14 residues. The chain's CDR3 is CASSKGRGNQPQHF. CDR3 DNA sequence: TGTGCCAGCAGCAAAGGGAGGGGCAATCAGCCCCAGCATTTT.